These 18 T cell receptor beta chains were all obtained from the same sample, sequenced in a study of tumor-infiltrating lymphocytes in primary liver carcinoma. Blood RNA came from unsorted whole blood; germline DNA was also extracted. TCR beta cDNA was made from 450 to 500 ng total RNA with a constant-region primer. Libraries of TCR beta came from three nested multiplex PCR rounds with slightly modified ARM-PCR. Researchers ran the first two PCR rounds for ten to eleven cycles each with TRBV1-TRBV30 forward primers and a C-beta reverse primer. Each CDR3 protein gets one entry after TCRdb re-called the multiplex PCR reads with MiXCR. The table records 300,000 to 400,000 distinct CDR3 sequences, roughly two thirds of them present only once. Sequencing input: peripheral blood. Receptors were obtained from a man aged 40-50 years with primary liver carcinoma and hepatitis B virus infection.

As for this clonotype: This may be a read error, as it is one base from a much larger clone. The chain recombines TRBV6-5 with TRBJ1-2; TRBD1 is a possible D gene (5 bases). V gave up 2 bases and J gave up 2 bases, with 9 bases separating them. Germline loops: CDR1 MNHEY, CDR2 SVGAGI. The CDR3 runs to 14 residues. The CDR3 sequence is CASSYGGCNYGYTF. Here the CDR3 DNA reads TGTGCCAGCAGTTACGGGGGGTGCAACTATGGCTACACCTTC.

Concerning this clonotype: A single base separates this from a much larger clone, so it may be a read error. The chain uses TRBV6-5 and TRBJ2-7; D gene ambiguous. The germline CDR1 and CDR2 sequences are MNHEY and SVGAGI. Deletions cut 5 bases from V and 2 bases from J, with 13 bases between. The CDR3 runs 14 residues. Here the CDR3 reads CASSNRHGTYEQYF. In DNA, the CDR3 is TGTGCCAGCAGTAACAGACATGGGACCTACGAGCAGTACTTC.

This clonotype was found a few times. V usage is TRBV28 and J usage is TRBJ2-3; TRBD2 matches at 14 bases. With 5 bases clipped from V and 5 bases from J, the junction kept 6 bases outside the gene matches. The germline V gene has CDR1 MDHEN and CDR2 SYDVKM. This CDR3 spans 16 amino acids. The CDR3 DNA reads as TGTGCCAGCAGTCGGGGACTAGCGGGAGCGATAGATACGCAGTATTTT. Translating it yields CASSRGLAGAIDTQYF.

Remarks on this clonotype: It is likely a read error, because the conserved phenylalanine at the end of the CDR3 is missing. This chain joins TRBV4-1 and TRBJ1-6; D is undetermined. Trimming shortened V by 0 bases and J by 0 bases, and 9 bases separated the two germline ends. This CDR3 region has 17 residues. Germline assignment: CDR1 MGHRA and CDR2 YSYEKL. CDR3 bases: TGCGCCAGCAGCCAAGAGTTACTGAGCTCCTATAATTCACCCCTCCACATT. Protein product: CASSQELLSSYNSPLHI.

Comments on this clonotype: Likely a read error: the CDR3 ends without its conserved phenylalanine or tryptophan. The rearrangement links TRBV10-3 to TRBJ1-1, with D possibly matching TRBD1 (5 bases). Trimming took 6 bases from V and 7 from J, leaving 15 bases between them. The germline V gene encodes CDR1 ENHRY and CDR2 SYGVKD. The length of the CDR3 is 13 residues. For the CDR3, the DNA is TGTGCCATCAGGCAGGGATTTAGCATTGAAGCTTTCCTT. Its translation is CAIRQGFSIEAFL.

A note on this clonotype: The conserved phenylalanine or tryptophan normally closing the CDR3 is absent here, so this likely arose from a read error. The rearrangement joins TRBV12-3 or TRBV12-4 to TRBJ1-1; 7 nucleotides align to TRBD1. The CDR3 has 13 amino acids. V gave up 5 bases and J gave up 4 bases; unmatched junction bases: 4. The CDR3, as DNA: TGTGCCAGCAGTCACAGGGGAGGCACTGAAGCTTTCCTT. Amino acid sequence: CASSHRGGTEAFL.

V gene TRBV29-1 combines with J gene TRBJ2-1; D may be TRBD2 (5 bases). This CDR3 is 15 amino acids long. Germline loops: CDR1 SQVTM, CDR2 ANQGSEA. CDR3: CNGGGGFGSYSEQFF. The CDR3 bases are TGCAACGGAGGAGGCGGATTCGGCTCCTACAGTGAACAGTTCTTC.

A note on this clonotype: A much larger clone sits a single nucleotide away, making a read error possible. The gene calls are TRBV12-3 or TRBV12-4 and TRBJ1-2; 9 bases map to TRBD1. The CDR3 is 16 amino acids. The V and J ends lost 6 bases and 9 bases, in that order; junction bases with no gene match: 17. For the CDR3, the DNA is TGTGCCAGCAGCCCGGGACAGGGCCCAAGTACGGGGAGCTACACCTTC. This encodes CASSPGQGPSTGSYTF.

About this clonotype itself: A much more abundant neighbour one base away suggests this may be a read error. The chain employs TRBV12-3 or TRBV12-4 and TRBJ2-2, with 7 bases identical to TRBD2. This CDR3 region has 13 residues. CDR3 sequence: CASQREPTWELFF. CDR3 sequence (DNA): TGTGCCAGCCAGCGGGAACCCACCTGGGAGCTGTTTTTT.

This chain uses TRBV11-2 with TRBJ2-7; maybe TRBD1 (6 bases). Germline V gene sequence: CDR1 SGHAT, CDR2 FQNNGV. This CDR3 has 17 amino acids. Trimming removed 2 bases at V and 7 bases at J, with 24 bases between. The DNA for the CDR3 is TGTGCCAGCAGCTTAATTCTAGTTAAGGGGGTATGGGGAGAGCAGTACTTC. Its protein is CASSLILVKGVWGEQYF.

Only a few counts were recorded for this clonotype. The chain uses TRBV28 and TRBJ2-7; either TRBD1 or TRBD2 may fit D (5 bases each). Germline-derived CDR1 and CDR2 are MDHEN and SYDVKM. V was shortened by 4 bases and J by 3 bases, with 13 bases between the two germline ends. The CDR3 runs 14 residues. In nucleotides, the CDR3 is TGTGCCAGCAGTTCGCAGGGACCTCGCTACGAGCAGTACTTC. Translated, it gives CASSSQGPRYEQYF.

This clonotype was found a few times. The conserved phenylalanine or tryptophan is not found at the CDR3 terminus, so this likely reflects a read error. The V call is TRBV11-2, the J call TRBJ1-1; D gene ambiguous. Germline V gene lookup returns CDR1 SGHAT and CDR2 FQNNGV. This CDR3 is built from 15 residues. DNA of the CDR3: TGTGCCAGCAGCTTAGGCGGGAGCAGTAACATTGAAGCTTTCTTA. It translates to CASSLGGSSNIEAFL.

Comment on this clonotype: A much larger clone is a single base away; this may be a read error. V is TRBV4-3 and J is TRBJ2-1; 13 bases are a match to TRBD2. Germline V CDR1 and CDR2: LGHNA, YSLEER. The CDR3 length is 18 residues. In DNA, the CDR3 is TGCGCCAGCAGCCAAGGGGGACTAGCGGGAATCTCCTACAATGAGCAGGTCTTC. Translated: CASSQGGLAGISYNEQVF.

Of note for this clonotype: Its ends do not fully match the called genes, so a read error is possible. V and J are TRBV12-5 and TRBJ1-2, with unresolved D. The V gene's germline CDR1 is LGHNT and CDR2 FRNRAP. The CDR3 is 15 amino acids. The CDR3 region has the DNA TGTACTAGTGGTTTCCCGGGCAGGCCCCTCCATGGCTACACCTTC. This gives the protein CTSGFPGRPLHGYTF.

On this clonotype: A much larger clone lies one base from this, so it may be a read error. CDR3 DNA sequence: TGTGCCAGCAGTAAAGGGGCGTACGAGCAGTACTTC. Its protein is CASSKGAYEQYF. The chain couples TRBV6-1 to TRBJ2-7; TRBD1 might be the D (5 bases). CDR1 MNHNS and CDR2 SASEGT come from the germline V gene. This CDR3 has 12 residues. V lost 5 bases and J lost 4, with 9 bases in between.

Comment on this clonotype: A much larger clone is a single base away; this may be a read error. The genes are TRBV10-2 and TRBJ2-1; D may be TRBD1 (5 bases). CDR3 size: 11 residues. The V gene's germline CDR1 is WSHSY and CDR2 SAAADI. CDR3 nucleotides: TGCGCCAGCAGCCCCCAGGGTGAGCTGTTCTTC. This sequence encodes CASSPQGELFF.

This clonotype was seen only once. The chain joins TRBV12-3 or TRBV12-4 to TRBJ1-5; no firm D call. The CDR3 consists of 12 residues. Trimming removed 10 bases from V and 11 bases from J, with 18 bases in between. The chain's CDR3 is CANNSLFLAQHF. CDR3 coding DNA: TGTGCCAACAATTCCCTCTTTCTGGCCCAGCATTTT.

The J gene is TRBJ2-1, the V gene TRBV11-2, with 7 bases lining up with TRBD2. The CDR3 consists of 15 residues. Germline CDR1 SGHAT, CDR2 FQNNGV. DNA of the CDR3: TGTACCGGCATCCTAGTGGGAGGGCCCTTTAATGAGCAGTTCTTC. This translates into CTGILVGGPFNEQFF.